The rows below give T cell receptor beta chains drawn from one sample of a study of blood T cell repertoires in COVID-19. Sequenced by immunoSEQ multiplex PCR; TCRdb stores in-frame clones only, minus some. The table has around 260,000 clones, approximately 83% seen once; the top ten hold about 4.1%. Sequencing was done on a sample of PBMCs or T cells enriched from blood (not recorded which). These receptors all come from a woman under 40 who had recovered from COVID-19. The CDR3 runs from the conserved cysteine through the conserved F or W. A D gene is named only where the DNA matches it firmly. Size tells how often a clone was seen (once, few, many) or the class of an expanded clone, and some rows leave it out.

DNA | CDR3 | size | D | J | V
TGTGCCAGCAGACTCCTCTCCGGGAACACTGAAGCTTTCTTT | CASRLLSGNTEAFF | . | . | TRBJ1-1 | TRBV2
TGTGCCAGCAGCGGAGGAGTCAATCAGCCCCAGCATTTT | CASSGGVNQPQHF | . | . | TRBJ1-5 | TRBV9
TGTGCCAGCAGCTTAGCTGTCAGGCAGGGCGATGGCTACACCTTC | CASSLAVRQGDGYTF | . | . | TRBJ1-2 | TRBV7-9
TGTGCCAGCAGTTTACGGGACATAGGCTATGGCTACACCTTC | CASSLRDIGYGYTF | . | . | TRBJ1-2 | TRBV28
TGTGCCAGCAGTGTCCCCGGGACAGGGGATGAAAAACTGTTTTTT | CASSVPGTGDEKLFF | . | TRBD1 | TRBJ1-4 | TRBV28
TGTGCCAGCAGTTTTGGCGGGAGCGGGGTCGTGCGCACCGGGGAGCTGTTTTTT | CASSFGGSGVVRTGELFF | few | TRBD2 | TRBJ2-2 | TRBV28
TGTGCCAGCAGCCAAGATCCCGGCAGCTCAGGTCAGCCCCAGCATTTT | CASSQDPGSSGQPQHF | few | . | TRBJ1-5 | TRBV4-2
TGTGCCAGCAGTGCCCTAGGGGGGAGGGTTGGAAACACCATATATTTT | CASSALGGRVGNTIYF | . | . | TRBJ1-3 | TRBV28
TGTGCCAGCAGCTTAGTAGGCAGGGAGGTTTATGGCTACACCTTC | CASSLVGREVYGYTF | . | . | TRBJ1-2 | TRBV7-2
TGTGCCAGTAGCGATTCAGGGCCCCCAGAGACCCAGTACTTC | CASSDSGPPETQYF | . | . | TRBJ2-5 | TRBV19
TGTGCCACCAGCGATGACAGAGGATCCTACGAGCAGTACTTC | CATSDDRGSYEQYF | . | . | TRBJ2-7 | TRBV24-1
TGTGCCAGTAGACGACAGGTGGCGAACACTGAAGCTTTCTTT | CASRRQVANTEAFF | . | . | TRBJ1-1 | TRBV19
TGTGCCAGCAATGGGCCCCAAGGAGCTTTCTTT | CASNGPQGAFF | once | . | TRBJ1-1 | TRBV6-5
TGTGCCAGTACGAACACCCTCTATGGCTACACCTTC | CASTNTLYGYTF | . | . | TRBJ1-2 | TRBV19
TGTGCAAGTCGCTCCATCTTAATAAACAGGGGTGGTCAGCCCCAGCATTTT | CASRSILINRGGQPQHF | . | . | TRBJ1-5 | TRBV12-2
TGTGCCAGCAGCTTGGGGGGGGTTGGACACACAGATACGCAGTATTTT | CASSLGGVGHTDTQYF | . | . | TRBJ2-3 | TRBV5-4
TGTGCCATCAGACGAGCGGAAGGGTCTGAAAACATTCAGTACTTC | CAIRRAEGSENIQYF | . | . | TRBJ2-4 | TRBV10-3
TGTGCCAGTAGCAGGGGCGCCTATGGCTACACCTTC | CASSRGAYGYTF | . | . | TRBJ1-2 | TRBV19
TGTGCCAGCAGCTTAGCGCGTATCGGGACTAGGTTAGAGACCCAGTACTTC | CASSLARIGTRLETQYF | . | TRBD2 | TRBJ2-5 | TRBV7-8
TGTGCCATCAGTGAGATTTCTGGACAGATCACCGGGGAGCTGTTTTTT | CAISEISGQITGELFF | . | . | TRBJ2-2 | TRBV10-3
TGTGCCAGCAGTTTATCACAGGGTACCAATCAGCCCCAGCATTTT | CASSLSQGTNQPQHF | . | . | TRBJ1-5 | TRBV28
TGTGCCAGCAGCGTAGCTACGGGTTGGACAGGGGGTGGCTACACCTTC | CASSVATGWTGGGYTF | . | TRBD1 | TRBJ1-2 | TRBV9
TGTGCCAGCAGTTTCCCTACCGGGACAGGGGGCCTCTACGAGCAGTACTTC | CASSFPTGTGGLYEQYF | . | TRBD1 | TRBJ2-7 | TRBV28
TGTGCCTGGAGTCCCAACAGGGGGGCGGTGAACACTGAAGCTTTCTTT | CAWSPNRGAVNTEAFF | . | TRBD1 | TRBJ1-1 | TRBV30
TGTGCCAGCAGCAGTACGGGGAGAAATTCACCCCTCCACTTT | CASSSTGRNSPLHF | . | . | TRBJ1-6 | TRBV6-6
TGTGCCAGCAGCTTGTCCCCGGGGGGACAAGGCGAGCAGTACTTC | CASSLSPGGQGEQYF | . | . | TRBJ2-7 | TRBV5-4
TGTGCCAGCAGCGTAGCCGACAGGCGTGGCTACACCTTC | CASSVADRRGYTF | . | . | TRBJ1-2 | TRBV9